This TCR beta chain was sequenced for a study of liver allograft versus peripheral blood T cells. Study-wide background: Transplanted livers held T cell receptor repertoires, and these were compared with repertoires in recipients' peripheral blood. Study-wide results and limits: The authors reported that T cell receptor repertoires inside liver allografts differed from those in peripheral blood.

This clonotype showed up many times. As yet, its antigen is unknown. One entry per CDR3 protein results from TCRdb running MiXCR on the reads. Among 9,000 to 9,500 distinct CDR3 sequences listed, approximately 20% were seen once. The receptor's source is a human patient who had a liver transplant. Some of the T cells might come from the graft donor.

The CDR3 loop reads CASSYNREGNQPQHF. The CDR3 DNA sequence: TGTGCCAGCAGTTACAACAGGGAGGGCAATCAGCCCCAGCATTTT. The rearrangement joins TRBV6-2 or TRBV6-3 to TRBJ1-5; a weak D match, TRBD1 (6 bases). Germline loops: CDR1 MNHEY, CDR2 SVGEGT. The CDR3 is 15 residues long. Trimming shortened V by 2 bases and J by 2 bases, and 10 bases separated the two germline ends.